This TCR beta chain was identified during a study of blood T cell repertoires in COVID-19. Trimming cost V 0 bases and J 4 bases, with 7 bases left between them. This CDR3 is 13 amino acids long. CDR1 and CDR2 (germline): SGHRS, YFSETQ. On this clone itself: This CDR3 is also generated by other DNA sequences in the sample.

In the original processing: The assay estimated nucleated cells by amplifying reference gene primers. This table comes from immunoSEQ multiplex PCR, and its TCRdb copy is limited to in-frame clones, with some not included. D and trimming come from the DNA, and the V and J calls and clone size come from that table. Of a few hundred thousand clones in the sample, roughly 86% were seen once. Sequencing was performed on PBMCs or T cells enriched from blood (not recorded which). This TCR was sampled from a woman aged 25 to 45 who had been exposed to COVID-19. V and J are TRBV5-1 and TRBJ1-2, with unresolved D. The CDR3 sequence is CASSLGQSYGYTF. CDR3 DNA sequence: TGCGCCAGCAGCTTGGGTCAGTCCTATGGCTACACCTTC.